Listed here are 21 T cell receptor beta chains from one sample, sequenced in a study of Graves' ophthalmopathy and Graves' hyperthyroidism. RNA transcripts yielded amplified TCR beta CDR3 regions. RT-PCR in the first round used HTBI primers; a second-round multiplex PCR followed. TCRdb redid the calling of the multiplex PCR reads with MiXCR, one entry per CDR3 protein. This table has hundreds of thousands of distinct CDR3 sequences, 20% to 25% appearing once. Sequenced input: peripheral blood. These receptor sequences come from a woman between 50 and 59 years old with Graves' ophthalmopathy.

This clonotype was found many times. The J gene is TRBJ2-5, the V gene TRBV20-1; the match to TRBD2 covers 10 bases. This CDR3 is built from 14 residues. Trimming took 4 bases from V and 4 from J; bases not matched to a gene: 6. CDR1 and CDR2 (germline): DFQATT, SNEGSKA (reference sequence). The CDR3 nucleotides are TGCAGTGCTATTCGGGCTAGCGGGAGAGAGACCCAGTACTTC. It encodes CSAIRASGRETQYF.

The sample holds many counts of this clonotype. The chain joins TRBV20-1 to TRBJ2-5, with D perhaps given as TRBD1 or TRBD2 (5 bases each). CDR3 length equals 14 residues. Germline V gene lookup returns CDR1 DFQATT and CDR2 SNEGSKA (reference sequence). V lost 5 bases and J 1 base, leaving 14 bases between the germline ends. CDR3 loop: CSAAQPGRQETQYF. In nucleotides, the CDR3 is TGCAGTGCTGCCCAGCCGGGACGCCAAGAGACCCAGTACTTC.

This clonotype was observed many times. The chain uses TRBV2 and TRBJ2-5, with D perhaps TRBD2 (5 bases). This CDR3 spans 15 amino acids. V was shortened by 5 bases and J by 5 bases, with 18 bases between the two germline ends. Germline V gene sequence: CDR1 SNHLY, CDR2 FYNNEI. CDR3 bases: TGTGCCAGCAGTCCCGTTAGCGTACTTGCCGAGACCCAGTACTTC. This sequence encodes CASSPVSVLAETQYF.

The table lists this clonotype with a count of one. V gene TRBV11-1 combines with J gene TRBJ1-1; possibly TRBD1 for D (6 bases). The germline gives CDR1 SGHAT, CDR2 FQDESV (reference sequence). The CDR3 extends over 15 amino acids. Trimming cost V 4 bases and J 2 bases, with 14 bases left between them. The CDR3 is CASSWGGAGNTEAFF. The CDR3 DNA sequence: TGTGCCAGCAGCTGGGGGGGCGCGGGAAACACTGAAGCTTTCTTT. Using reference TRBV11-1 and TRBJ1-1 for the parts outside the CDR3, the full variable domain is EAEVAQSPRYKITEKSQAVAFWCDPISGHATLYWYRQILGQGPELLVQFQDESVVDDSQLPKDRFSAERLKGVDSTLKIQPAELGDSAMYLCASSWGGAGNTEAFFGQGTRLTVV.

This clonotype was found many times. The chain links TRBV7-2 to TRBJ2-7, with D uncertain. V was cut by 0 bases and J by 3 bases, with 6 bases left in between. Germline CDR1 SGHTA, CDR2 FQGNSA. The CDR3 has 13 residues. The CDR3 loop reads CASSLAQLYEQYF. CDR3 in DNA: TGTGCCAGCAGCTTAGCGCAACTCTACGAGCAGTACTTC.

This clonotype was counted ten times or more. This chain connects TRBV5-1 to TRBJ2-5; D uncertain. The germline V gene has CDR1 SGHRS and CDR2 YFSETQ. This CDR3 spans 14 amino acids. Trimming took 2 bases from V and 3 from J, leaving 11 bases between them. CDR3 protein: CASSFSLAEETQYF. CDR3 nucleotides: TGCGCCAGCAGCTTCAGTTTAGCCGAAGAGACCCAGTACTTC.

This clonotype has ten or more counts. The V gene is TRBV20-1, the J gene TRBJ1-2; a possible D gene is TRBD1 (5 bases). The V gene lost 0 bases and the J gene lost 6 bases, with 14 bases spanning the gap. The CDR3 contains 14 residues. CDR1 and CDR2 (germline): DFQATT, SNEGSKA (reference sequence). CDR3 amino acids: CSARDSGTDDGYTF. CDR3 nucleotide sequence: TGCAGTGCTAGAGATTCAGGGACCGACGATGGCTACACCTTC.

This clonotype was detected only a few times. This chain connects TRBV6-1 to TRBJ2-5; D gene unclear. The CDR3 covers 15 residues. Germline CDR1 MNHNS, CDR2 SASEGT. Trimming cost V 6 bases and J 5 bases, with 19 bases left between them. The CDR3 reads CASRQPGRSTETQYF. CDR3 sequence (DNA): TGTGCCAGCAGGCAACCGGGCCGCTCAACGGAGACCCAGTACTTC.

This clonotype was picked up many times. The CDR3 coding sequence is TGTGCCAGCAGTGAAGAGGCCCAGAGCGGCTATGGCTACACCTTC. Translated, it gives CASSEEAQSGYGYTF. V gene TRBV6-1 combines with J gene TRBJ1-2; D unresolved. CDR1 and CDR2 from the germline V gene are MNHNS and SASEGT. The germline V and J ends were trimmed by 1 base and 4 bases, with 13 bases remaining between them. CDR3 size: 15 residues.

This clonotype has just a few counts. V is TRBV7-9 and J is TRBJ2-6; the D gene is possibly TRBD2 (6 bases). Looked up from germline, CDR1 is SEHNR and CDR2 is FQNEAQ (reference sequence). Trimming shortened V by 4 bases and J by 11 bases, and 9 bases separated the two germline ends. CDR3 length: 12 amino acids. As DNA, the CDR3 is TGTGCCAGCAGCTGGGGCGGGGACGTCCTGACTTTC. This translates into CASSWGGDVLTF.

In its sample, this clonotype was seen many times. This chain links TRBV6-1 with TRBJ2-2; 7 bases align to TRBD1. Germline lookup yields CDR1 MNHNS and CDR2 SASEGT. V was pared by 7 bases and J by 0 bases, with 5 bases of the junction left unmatched. The CDR3 runs to 15 residues. CDR3 loop: CASTRDSANTGELFF. The CDR3 nucleotides read TGTGCCAGCACCCGGGACAGCGCGAACACCGGGGAGCTGTTTTTT.

Many counts were recorded for this clonotype. The chain joins TRBV20-1 to TRBJ2-2, with TRBD2 identical over 8 bases. CDR1 and CDR2 (germline): DFQATT, SNEGSKA (reference sequence). The V segment lost 6 bases and the J segment 5 bases; nucleotides outside the gene matches: 14. The CDR3 loop spans 16 amino acids. CDR3 in DNA: TGCAGTGCACCCCTGGTTAGCGGGAAGGGAACCGGGGAGCTGTTTTTT. Amino acids: CSAPLVSGKGTGELFF.

This clonotype was seen ten or more times. The CDR3 coding sequence is TGCAGTGCTAGAGATCCGAGTAGCGTCCAAGAGACCCAGTACTTC. Its protein product is CSARDPSSVQETQYF. The chain employs TRBV20-1 and TRBJ2-5, with D possibly being TRBD2 (5 bases). Germline loops: CDR1 DFQATT, CDR2 SNEGSKA (reference sequence). The CDR3 is 15 residues long. V dropped 0 bases and J dropped 1 base, with 12 bases sitting between them.

In its sample, this clonotype was seen many times. The J gene is TRBJ1-5, the V gene TRBV7-2; TRBD1 agrees at 7 bases. V dropped 5 bases and J dropped 8; count of bases not matched to a gene: 6. The CDR3 consists of 13 residues. In germline, CDR1 is SGHTA, CDR2 FQGNSA. The chain's CDR3 is CASSQTGSKPQHF. CDR3 sequence (DNA): TGTGCCAGCAGCCAGACAGGGAGCAAGCCCCAGCATTTT.

This clonotype appeared many times. This rearrangement joins TRBV12-3 or TRBV12-4 to TRBJ1-1, with D hard to call. V gave up 6 bases and J gave up 4 bases, with 15 bases separating them. This CDR3 comprises 14 residues. Here the CDR3 reads CASSPSLSSTEAFF. CDR3 DNA: TGTGCCAGCAGCCCCTCCCTGTCCTCCACTGAAGCTTTCTTT.

This clonotype was picked up a small number of times. V and J are TRBV18 and TRBJ2-5; 10 bases agree with TRBD2. The CDR3 is 14 residues long. From germline, CDR1 is KGHSH and CDR2 LQKENI. V was pared by 0 bases and J by 5 bases, with 0 bases of the junction left unmatched. The CDR3 region is CASSPPSGRETQYF. In DNA, the CDR3 is TGTGCCAGCTCACCACCTAGCGGGAGGGAGACCCAGTACTTC.

At least ten counts were recorded for this clonotype. The chain carries TRBV20-1 and TRBJ1-1; TRBD1 aligns across 10 bases. V trimming: 5 bases; J trimming: 4 bases; junction bases outside the gene matches: 7. CDR1 and CDR2 (germline): DFQATT, SNEGSKA (reference sequence). The CDR3 has 14 amino acids. CDR3 sequence: CSARWGTGVTEAFF. CDR3 in DNA: TGCAGTGCTCGATGGGGGACAGGGGTCACTGAAGCTTTCTTT.

The sample holds many counts of this clonotype. The J gene is TRBJ2-2, the V gene TRBV11-2; possibly TRBD1 or TRBD2 for D (6 bases each). Per the germline V gene, CDR1 is SGHAT and CDR2 is FQNNGV. The CDR3 is made up of 15 amino acids. V was cut by 2 bases and J by 6 bases, with 13 bases left in between. The CDR3 nucleotides are TGTGCCAGCAGCTTAATCGGGGGCGTCGCCGGGGAGCTGTTTTTT. Translation: CASSLIGGVAGELFF.

This clonotype was recorded at least ten times. The chain links TRBV6-1 to TRBJ2-7; D may correspond to TRBD1 or TRBD2 (5 bases each). V gave up 7 bases and J gave up 3 bases, with 13 bases separating them. Germline V gives CDR1 MNHNS, CDR2 SASEGT. The CDR3 has 13 amino acids. The CDR3 here is CASTHGGGYEQYF. In nucleotides, the CDR3 is TGTGCCAGCACCCACGGTGGGGGCTACGAGCAGTACTTC.

This clonotype came up many times. The V and J genes are TRBV5-1 and TRBJ2-5; a weak D match, TRBD2 (5 bases). CDR1 and CDR2 (germline): SGHRS, YFSETQ. V was shortened by 0 bases and J by 4 bases, with 10 bases between the two germline ends. CDR3 size: 14 residues. CDR3 DNA: TGCGCCAGCAGCTTGGTCGTCGAGGGAGAGACCCAGTACTTC. Amino acid sequence: CASSLVVEGETQYF.

This clonotype was seen repeatedly, ten times or more. A much larger clone sits a single nucleotide away, making a read error possible. CDR3: CASSLGYERYF. CDR3 coding DNA: TGTGCCAGCAGTTTGGGCTACGAGCGGTACTTC. The chain has TRBV12-3 or TRBV12-4 and TRBJ2-7; D uncertain. The CDR3 runs to 11 residues.